Presented here are 18 T cell receptor beta chains from one specimen sequenced in a study of identical twins (dated by TCRdb to about 2016). Library construction relied on 5' RACE. Sequencing relied on an Illumina HiSeq 2000. Through fastp at Q25 and MiXCR, TCRdb rebuilt clones from the public reads, retaining in-frame beta chains. For every CDR3 protein sequence, its rows merge into one entry that carries the most common genes and DNA. The sample table records about 700,000 distinct CDR3 sequences; over 5% of these occur just once. 1.5% to 2% of the sample is held by the ten biggest clonotypes. The sample comprised naive T cells sorted from blood. The sample's cell subset or site label, in plain terms: cells isolated with a human naive T-cell isolation kit. The origin of the receptors is a man between 18 and 35 years old in good health.

This clonotype was found many times. The chain uses TRBV6-4 and TRBJ2-1, with TRBD2 matching 9 bases. J lost 14 bases, V lost 0 bases, and 5 bases had no gene match. The CDR3 spans 13 residues. The germline V gene encodes CDR1 MRHNA and CDR2 SNTAGT. Here the CDR3 reads CASSDSIAGAKFF. The DNA for the CDR3 is TGTGCCAGCAGTGACTCGATAGCGGGAGCGAAGTTCTTC.

Ten or more counts support this clonotype. This sequence joins TRBV9 and TRBJ2-7, with TRBD2 matching 7 bases. Unmatched junction bases numbered 9, after V lost 4 bases and J lost 5 bases. The germline gives CDR1 SGDLS, CDR2 YYNGEE. CDR3 length: 14 amino acids. The CDR3 DNA follows: TGTGCCAGCAGCCTCGCGGGGGATGGCAACGAGCAGTACTTC. Its translation: CASSLAGDGNEQYF.

This clonotype was picked up a small number of times. The chain uses TRBV7-2 and TRBJ2-3, with 11 positions matching TRBD2. The CDR3 has 16 amino acids. CDR1 and CDR2 from the germline V gene are SGHTA and FQGNSA. V shed 5 bases and J 3 bases; nucleotides not matched to a gene: 7. The DNA for the CDR3 is TGTGCCAGCAGCCAGCGACTAGCGGGACCTACAGATACGCAGTATTTT. Its protein is CASSQRLAGPTDTQYF.

There are many counts of this clonotype. The V call is TRBV6-2 or TRBV6-3, the J call TRBJ2-1, with 8 bases that match TRBD2. In germline, CDR1 is MNHEY, CDR2 SVGEGT. V lost 4 bases, J lost 7 bases, and 9 bases stayed unmatched. The CDR3 is made up of 15 amino acids. CDR3 DNA sequence: TGTGCCAGCAGTTTAAGCGGGAGTCAGTGGAATGAGCAGTTCTTC. Translation: CASSLSGSQWNEQFF.

The V call is TRBV20-1, the J call TRBJ2-7; 11 positions agree with TRBD2. This CDR3 contains 14 residues. Looked up from germline, CDR1 is DFQATT and CDR2 is SNEGSKA (reference sequence). Trimming took 2 bases from V and 2 from J; bases not matched to a gene: 2. The CDR3 protein is CSARPGLAAYEQYF. For the CDR3, the DNA is TGCAGTGCTAGACCGGGACTAGCGGCCTACGAGCAGTACTTC.

This chain connects TRBV7-2 to TRBJ2-1, with TRBD2 as a possible D gene (6 bases). This CDR3 spans 17 amino acids. Germline loops: CDR1 SGHTA, CDR2 FQGNSA. The V end lost 2 bases, the J end lost 0 bases, and 14 bases lay between the germline ends. CDR3 protein: CASSLLLAPSSYNEQFF. CDR3 nucleotides: TGTGCCAGCAGCTTATTACTAGCCCCGAGCTCCTACAATGAGCAGTTCTTC.

The chain joins TRBV5-1 to TRBJ2-5; 7 nucleotides line up with TRBD1. The CDR3 extends over 15 amino acids. CDR1 is SGHRS, CDR2 YFSETQ, per germline. Losses at the gene ends were 0 bases for V and 3 bases for J; bases not matched to a gene: 5. The CDR3: CASSLGTGAEETQYF. The CDR3 bases are TGCGCCAGCAGCTTGGGCACAGGGGCTGAAGAGACCCAGTACTTC.

This clonotype appeared many times. The gene calls are TRBV15 and TRBJ2-3, with D tentatively TRBD1 (6 bases). Germline assignment: CDR1 LNHNV and CDR2 YYDKDF (reference sequence). V lost 5 bases and J 6 bases, leaving 24 bases between the germline ends. The CDR3 contains 17 residues. The CDR3 protein is CATSDSKGDSSRDTQYF. The CDR3 coding sequence is TGTGCCACCAGCGACAGCAAGGGGGATTCGTCCCGGGATACGCAGTATTTT.

This clonotype was seen many times. The chain has TRBV11-2 and TRBJ2-5; maybe TRBD2 (5 bases). Trimming stripped 4 bases from V and 7 bases from J, with 13 bases between. The CDR3 runs to 13 residues. CDR1 is SGHAT, CDR2 FQNNGV, per germline. Here the CDR3 DNA reads TGTGCCAGCAGCTCGGAGCGACGGGGGACCCAGTACTTC. Its translation is CASSSERRGTQYF.

This clonotype was seen ten or more times. CDR3 nucleotide sequence: TGTGCCAGCAGCAGCGAATACGAGCAGTACGTC. It specifies CASSSEYEQYV. The chain couples TRBV5-6 to TRBJ2-7; no reliable D call. Germline V gene sequence: CDR1 SGHDT, CDR2 YYEEEE. The length of the CDR3 is 11 residues. V shed 4 bases and J shed 4 bases, with 6 bases lying between them.

This clonotype occurred many times. The chain recombines TRBV10-3 with TRBJ1-2; tentatively, D is TRBD1 (5 bases). The CDR3 is 11 residues long. Germline V lookup: CDR1 ENHRY, CDR2 SYGVKD. V gave up 11 bases and J gave up 2 bases, with 9 bases separating them. The CDR3 coding sequence is TGTGCCGTTGAGGGGAACTATGGCTACACCTTC. Translating gives CAVEGNYGYTF.

This clonotype showed up many times. The chain joins TRBV9 to TRBJ2-1; unclear D gene. This CDR3 is 13 amino acids long. V gave up 3 bases and J gave up 8 bases, with 12 bases separating them. Germline CDR1 is SGDLS and CDR2 is YYNGEE. The CDR3 spells CASSANHGDEQFF. The CDR3 region has the DNA TGTGCCAGCAGCGCGAACCATGGCGATGAGCAGTTCTTC. The whole variable domain, filled in from reference TRBV9 and TRBJ2-1, reads DSGVTQTPKHLITATGQRVTLRCSPRSGDLSVYWYQQSLDQGLQFLIQYYNGEERAKGNILERFSAQQFPDLHSELNLSSLELGDSALYFCASSANHGDEQFFGPGTRLTVL.

The sample holds a few counts of this clonotype. The J gene is TRBJ2-1, the V gene TRBV20-1; 9 bases line up with TRBD1. Germline loops: CDR1 DFQATT, CDR2 SNEGSKA (reference sequence). The J segment lost 7 bases and the V segment lost 3 bases, leaving 10 bases of the junction unmatched. The CDR3 spans 15 residues. CDR3 in amino acids: CSARIGTGRRNEQFF. In DNA form, the CDR3 reads TGCAGTGCTAGGATAGGGACAGGGAGGAGGAATGAGCAGTTCTTC.

This clonotype came up many times. The chain has TRBV18 and TRBJ2-7, with TRBD1 matching over 8 bases. Germline V lookup: CDR1 KGHSH, CDR2 LQKENI. The CDR3 is made up of 17 amino acids. The V segment lost 1 base and the J segment 0 bases; nucleotides outside the gene matches: 8. The CDR3 is CASSPRGPGQVSYEQYV. CDR3 in DNA: TGTGCCAGCTCACCACGAGGCCCGGGACAGGTCTCCTACGAGCAGTACGTC.

The sample holds many counts of this clonotype. V gene TRBV29-1 combines with J gene TRBJ2-1; possible D gene TRBD2, 6 bases. Germline assignment: CDR1 SQVTM and CDR2 ANQGSEA. There are 13 residues in the CDR3. The CDR3 reads CSVLAGTTNEQFF. As DNA, the CDR3 is TGCAGTGTCCTGGCGGGAACTACCAATGAGCAGTTCTTC.

A note on this clonotype: A read error may be the cause here, since a much bigger clone is one base away. The chain joins TRBV10-3 to TRBJ2-5; TRBD2 is a possible D gene (6 bases). The V end was cut by 8 bases, the J end by 9 bases, with 16 bases between. The CDR3 covers 12 residues. The V gene's germline CDR1 is ENHRY and CDR2 SYGVKD. Written as DNA, the CDR3 is TGTGCCATCGGAGAGACTGGGGAGGCCCAGTACTTC. Residues: CAIGETGEAQYF.

At least ten counts were recorded for this clonotype. The rearrangement links TRBV12-3 or TRBV12-4 to TRBJ2-4, with TRBD1 as a possible D gene (6 bases). V lost 3 bases and J lost 6, with 9 bases in between. CDR3 length: 13 amino acids. CDR3 sequence (DNA): TGTGCCAGCAGTTTGGGGACAACAAACATTCAGTACTTC. Translated, it gives CASSLGTTNIQYF.

The chain couples TRBV19 to TRBJ1-1; no clear D. This CDR3 region has 12 residues. Per the germline V gene, CDR1 is LNHDA and CDR2 is SQIVND (reference sequence). With 11 bases removed from V and 3 bases from J, the gap between germline ends came to 13 bases. The CDR3 region has the DNA TGTGCCGCCTCGCATCGCGACACTGAAGCTTTCTTT. It is translated as CAASHRDTEAFF.